The 12 T cell receptor beta chains reported below all come from one sample, sequenced in a study of T cell responses to AZD1222 COVID-19 vaccine. Sequencing used immunoSEQ multiplex PCR; TCRdb keeps in-frame clones, though not all of them. The sample has 150,000 or so clones; around nine tenths are singletons. This specimen consisted of peripheral blood, obtained on day 0 of AZD1222 vaccination. These receptors came from an adult in good health.

This clone was observed a few times. The chain combines TRBV28 with TRBJ1-2; tentatively, D is TRBD1 (6 bases). The CDR3 is 12 amino acids. The germline gives CDR1 MDHEN, CDR2 SYDVKM. V gave up 7 bases and J gave up 8 bases, with 14 bases separating them. The CDR3 DNA is TGTGCCAGCACCTCAGGTACAGGGGGCTACACCTTC. Translated: CASTSGTGGYTF.

The rearrangement links TRBV9 to TRBJ2-5; 7 positions agree with TRBD1. V dropped 3 bases and J dropped 0; count of bases not matched to a gene: 14. The germline V gene encodes CDR1 SGDLS and CDR2 YYNGEE. The CDR3 sequence is 18 residues long. The CDR3 DNA reads as TGTGCCAGCAGCGGGGGGACAGAGCGTACGTTATACCAAGAGACCCAGTACTTC. Residues: CASSGGTERTLYQETQYF.

The gene calls are TRBV28 and TRBJ2-7; tentatively, D is TRBD1 (5 bases). V lost 3 bases, J lost 2 bases, and 17 bases lay in between. Per the germline V gene, CDR1 is MDHEN and CDR2 is SYDVKM. This CDR3 comprises 16 residues. In nucleotides, the CDR3 is TGTGCCAGCAGTTTTACCCTAAGGACATTGACCTACGAGCAGTACTTC. Its translation: CASSFTLRTLTYEQYF.

The rearrangement uses TRBV28 and TRBJ2-7; the D gene is possibly TRBD2 (5 bases). This CDR3 region has 15 residues. V lost 5 bases and J lost 0, with 14 bases in between. Germline V lookup: CDR1 MDHEN, CDR2 SYDVKM. CDR3 bases: TGTGCCAGCAGTACGCCCTCTGAGGGCTCCTACGAGCAGTACTTC. It codes for CASSTPSEGSYEQYF.

This clone showed up just once. V gene TRBV5-8 combines with J gene TRBJ2-3; no reliable D call. This CDR3 region has 16 residues. Per germline, CDR1 SGHTS and CDR2 YDEGEE. V was pared by 0 bases and J by 6 bases, with 17 bases between. CDR3 in DNA: TGTGCCAGCAGCTTGGGGACCGCGGCGGTCCGGGATACGCAGTATTTT. It codes for CASSLGTAAVRDTQYF.

The chain couples TRBV5-1 to TRBJ2-5; D is possibly TRBD1 or TRBD2 (5 bases each). The V gene's germline CDR1 is SGHRS and CDR2 YFSETQ. This CDR3 contains 15 residues. V gave up 0 bases and J gave up 1 base, with 10 bases separating them. The CDR3 sequence: CASSLVRGPQETQYF. CDR3 in DNA: TGCGCCAGCAGCTTGGTCCGGGGCCCCCAAGAGACCCAGTACTTC.

The chain has TRBV30 and TRBJ2-2; 9 bases align to TRBD1. Germline V CDR1 and CDR2: GTSNPN, SVGIG (reference sequence). This CDR3 spans 14 amino acids. The V and J ends lost 3 bases and 6 bases, in that order; junction bases with no gene match: 5. CDR3 in amino acids: CAWSGTGRAGELFF. CDR3 sequence (DNA): TGTGCCTGGAGCGGGACAGGGAGAGCCGGGGAGCTGTTTTTT.

The rearrangement uses TRBV30 and TRBJ2-2; D is undetermined. The V end lost 2 bases, the J end lost 5 bases, and 9 bases lay between the germline ends. CDR3 length equals 13 residues. CDR1 and CDR2 (germline): GTSNPN, SVGIG (reference sequence). In DNA, the CDR3 is TGTGCCTGGAGTCCCCAGATAACCGGGGAGCTGTTTTTT. Protein sequence: CAWSPQITGELFF.

This chain connects TRBV28 to TRBJ2-5; 9 bases are a match to TRBD1. V lost 6 bases and J lost 4; bases outside the gene matches: 6. The germline CDR1 and CDR2 sequences are MDHEN and SYDVKM. The CDR3 loop spans 14 amino acids. The CDR3 region has the DNA TGTGCCAGCAGCCCGACAGGGGGTTCAGAGACCCAGTACTTC. It encodes CASSPTGGSETQYF.

In this sample, this clone turned up once. CDR3 sequence: CASSWGKTEAFF. The DNA of the CDR3 is TGTGCCAGCAGCTGGGGGAAAACTGAAGCTTTCTTT. V usage is TRBV5-4 and J usage is TRBJ1-1, with a weak D call TRBD1 (5 bases). This CDR3 contains 12 residues. V lost 3 bases and J 5 bases, leaving 8 bases between the germline ends. Germline V gene data show CDR1 as SGHNT and CDR2 as YYREEE (reference sequence).

V usage is TRBV7-3 and J usage is TRBJ2-2; D is tentatively TRBD1 or TRBD2 (6 bases each). There are 13 residues in the CDR3. Germline V gene lookup returns CDR1 SGHTA and CDR2 FQGTGA. The ends were cut back, 3 bases at V and 7 bases at J, with 9 bases in the middle. The CDR3 DNA is TGTGCCAGCAGCTTCGGGGGCGACGGGGAGCTGTTTTTT. It yields the protein CASSFGGDGELFF.

The chain combines TRBV4-2 with TRBJ2-6, with 7 bases fitting TRBD1. The CDR3 is made up of 16 amino acids. Per the germline V gene, CDR1 is LGHNA and CDR2 is YNFKEQ. J lost 0 bases, V lost 3 bases, and 2 bases had no gene match. The CDR3 region is CASSQGQSSGANVLTF. The CDR3 nucleotides read TGTGCCAGCAGCCAGGGACAGAGCTCTGGGGCCAACGTCCTGACTTTC.